This T cell receptor (beta chain) stems from a study of blood T cell repertoires in COVID-19. Background on the study: Acute-phase and convalescent COVID-19 samples originated in the United States, Italy and Spain. T cells, B-cell-depleted T cells, or PBMCs provided the cDNA or gDNA that served as material.

Under the authors' procedure: From reference gene primer amplification, estimates of nucleated cell counts were derived. The data were produced by immunoSEQ multiplex PCR, yet TCRdb's version contains in-frame clones alone and is incomplete. V, J and clone size are those of that table, while D and trimming were read from the DNA. The data show 95,000 to 150,000 clones, about 74% seen once. The V segment lost 0 bases and the J segment 2 bases; nucleotides outside the gene matches: 6. Germline V lookup: CDR1 LNHDA, CDR2 SQIVND (reference sequence). The length of the CDR3 is 16 residues. This rearrangement joins TRBV19 to TRBJ2-5; 7 positions match TRBD2. The specimen sequenced was peripheral blood. The TCR comes from a human donor in a cohort sampled during active COVID-19. The CDR3, as DNA: TGTGCCAGTAGTATAGACGATAGCGGGCCTCAAGAGACCCAGTACTTC. Translated, it gives CASSIDDSGPQETQYF.